This T cell receptor beta chain was captured by sequencing in a study of PD-L1 blockade in urothelial cancer (TCRdb year 2017). About the full investigation: All patients started therapy in about 2014 and received atezolizumab 1,200 mg intravenously every 3 weeks. Blood samples were analyzed 3 weeks after the start of treatment (second dose) and 6 weeks after the start of treatment. Blood samples gave median yields of around 140,000 T cells and 82,636 unique TCRs, along with a median clonality of approximately 0.08. Some 30 patients had pretreatment blood TCR-seq, around 25 had at least one posttreatment blood collection, and around 25 had tumor TCR-seq. An exploratory multi-omic analysis was conducted of the somatic, immune and clinical correlates of response to PD-L1 blockade with atezolizumab in urothelial cancer. About 85% of the 29 patients were males with bladder-origin urothelial cancer, and 18 of 29 reported a prior smoking history. An ECOG performance status of 0 or 1 was recorded for the patients, and 0 to 3 prior chemotherapy regimens had been received by the patients. Durable clinical benefit was achieved by nine patients but not by the remaining 20. In the same patients who had TCR sequencing, pretreatment tumors also underwent whole exome sequencing and RNA sequencing. Progression-free survival longer than 6 months counted as durable clinical benefit, and TCR features were additionally tested against both progression-free and overall survival. Pretreatment tumor samples, along with matched peripheral blood serially collected before and after atezolizumab treatment, were subjected to TCR sequencing. General conclusions and limits of the study: Because the sample size was small (n ≈ 31) and many exploratory analyses were performed, the results are intended to be hypothesis-generating. Patients with durable benefit showed greater expansion of tumor-associated TCR clones in peripheral blood 3 weeks after starting treatment (n of about 20, p = 0.022). Improved progression-free and overall survival was found to be associated with pretreatment peripheral blood TCR clonality below the median.

The label giving this sample's time point can be read as: peripheral blood 6 weeks after treatment start. A total of under 35 patients with locally advanced or metastatic urothelial carcinoma, treated at Memorial Sloan Kettering on a trial protocol, made up the cohort. Peripheral blood mononuclear cells were collected pretreatment and during treatment, with between 1 and 8 total time points per patient. The Qiagen DNeasy Blood extraction kit was used to purify genomic DNA from total PBMCs and tumor samples. PBMCs were collected pretreatment and during treatment and were isolated and stored as previously described. Regarding this clone: No cognate antigen has been identified for it. No much larger clone exists at a distance of one base, and base qualities are not known.

The CDR3 holds 15 amino acids from the cysteine to the phenylalanine. Of the read, only the CDR3 DNA is kept; its 45 bases are in frame from base 1. The germline V gene sets CDR1 to LGHNA and CDR2 to YNFKEQ. V is trimmed back by 7 bases and J by 4 bases, and the junction contains 12 bases that no gene match accounts for. Synthetic TCR analog templates were spiked into each PCR so that absolute template abundance could be estimated from read counts. TCRbeta CDR3 regions were amplified from genomic DNA with bias-controlled V and J gene primers using the immunoSEQ assay. Sequencing of rearranged TCRbeta segments was performed at approximately 20X coverage. Per the authors' processing: Sequencing errors were corrected by clustering and CDR3s were annotated against IMGT to assign V, D and J genes. Downstream analyses used only productive TCRbeta rearrangements, leaving out any out-of-frame or stop-codon sequences. To compute clonality, Shannon entropy was normalized by the log of the number of unique productive sequences and then subtracted from one. Fisher's exact test with Benjamini-Hochberg correction, at a threshold of adjusted p below 0.01, was used to find clones that differed between time points or between blood and tumor. The table was pulled from immuneACCESS by TCRdb, which kept in-frame rearrangements only. Such tables lose some clones; where checked, under half of the loss comes from unresolved V genes, and the rest has no known cause. For V, J and clone size, that table is used; D and trimming come from the DNA. This sample holds around 110,000 clones; about 91% were observed only once. In total, the top ten clones hold about 4% of the sample.

The input for sequencing was PBMCs, taken around atezolizumab (anti-PD-L1) treatment. The rearranged chain carries TRBV4-2 and TRBJ2-7; TRBD1 fits 8 bases in the junction. The clonotype originates from a man in his sixties with urothelial cancer. At the DNA level, the sequence is TGTGCCAGCAAGGTCCACGGACAGGGATCGTACGAGCAGTACTTC. It specifies CASKVHGQGSYEQYF.